Below are 21 T cell receptor beta chains sequenced from a single sample in a study of vaccination and CD4 T cells after COVID-19. The antigens for these receptors are not known. Sequenced with the Oncomine TCR Beta short-read assay was DNA taken from cultured CD4+ T cells. TCRdb re-called the PCR reads with MiXCR, one entry per CDR3 protein. The top ten clones hold roughly a tenth of a sample with roughly 20,000 distinct CDR3 sequences, 50% to 60% of them seen once. Treatment meaning: roughly ten-day PBMC culture with coronavirus spike peptide pools or control peptides (ViraFEST assay). Sequencing was carried out using CD4+ T cells from blood, cultured in vitro. The receptor source for this set is a human donor who had recovered from COVID-19.

The chain combines TRBV20-1 with TRBJ2-7; the D is unclear. V was clipped by 0 bases and J by 2 bases, with 5 bases between them. Germline V gene lookup returns CDR1 DFQATT and CDR2 SNEGSKA (reference sequence). The CDR3 spans 12 residues. CDR3 nucleotides: TGCAGTGCTAGAGATTGGACCTACGAGCAGTACTTC. Translating gives CSARDWTYEQYF.

The chain couples TRBV7-2 to TRBJ1-5; D is unclear. From germline, CDR1 is SGHTA and CDR2 FQGNSA. Trimming pared 5 bases from V and 5 bases from J, leaving 10 bases between. This CDR3 has 13 amino acids. For the CDR3, the DNA is TGTGCCAGCAGCGCCGCTGTCGATCAGCCCCAGCATTTT. This translates into CASSAAVDQPQHF.

This clonotype was counted a few times. The chain links TRBV10-1 to TRBJ2-2, with 8 bases lining up with TRBD2. The V gene end was trimmed by 3 bases and the J gene end by 2 bases; junction bases not matched to a gene: 14. This CDR3 is 19 amino acids long. Germline values: CDR1 WNHNN, CDR2 SYGVQD (reference sequence). The CDR3 is CASSDFRLGGTRNTGELFF. As DNA, the CDR3 is TGCGCCAGCAGTGACTTTCGATTGGGGGGGACTAGAAACACCGGGGAGCTGTTTTTT.

A single count supports this clonotype. The rearrangement links TRBV6-1 to TRBJ1-1; D is possibly TRBD1 (6 bases). Germline assignment: CDR1 MNHNS and CDR2 SASEGT. The CDR3 contains 12 residues. Trimming took 5 bases from V and 13 from J, leaving 17 bases between them. CDR3 nucleotide sequence: TGTGCCAGCAGTCATGGGGGGGGCCGGGGTTTCTTT. Protein product: CASSHGGGRGFF.

The gene calls are TRBV12-3 or TRBV12-4 and TRBJ2-7; a possible D gene is TRBD2 (5 bases). V was cut by 3 bases and J by 7 bases, with 13 bases left in between. CDR3 size: 13 residues. This CDR3 reads CASSFRTLGEQYF. In DNA, the CDR3 is TGTGCCAGCAGTTTCCGGACTCTTGGGGAGCAGTACTTC.

V and J are TRBV4-2 and TRBJ2-7; D is unclear. From germline, CDR1 is LGHNA and CDR2 YNFKEQ. This CDR3 has 16 residues. V lost 0 bases, J lost 1 base, and 13 bases lay in between. As DNA, the CDR3 is TGTGCCAGCAGCCAAGAGGATCAGCGAAAGTCCTACGAGCAGTACTTC. It codes for CASSQEDQRKSYEQYF.

In its sample, this clonotype was seen a few times. V gene TRBV20-1 combines with J gene TRBJ2-1; 11 bases line up with TRBD2. The V and J ends lost 1 base and 10 bases, in that order; junction bases with no gene match: 9. The CDR3 totals 15 residues. From germline, CDR1 is DFQATT and CDR2 SNEGSKA (reference sequence). The CDR3 DNA is TGCAGTGCTAGAGTTCCACTAGCGGGAGTCGGCGAGCAGTTCTTC. Translation gives CSARVPLAGVGEQFF.

The chain joins TRBV14 to TRBJ2-2, with TRBD2 identical over 14 bases. V shed 1 base, J shed 3 bases, and the junction held 7 bases outside the gene matches. This CDR3 spans 19 amino acids. Germline assignment: CDR1 SGHDN and CDR2 FVKESK. The CDR3 nucleotides are TGTGCCAGCAGCCAAGCCCTCGGACTAGCGGGAGGAGACACCGGGGAGCTGTTTTTT. Protein sequence: CASSQALGLAGGDTGELFF.

The DNA of the CDR3 is TGCAGTGCTAAGACTAGCGGGATAAAAGAGACCCAGTACTTC. It yields the protein CSAKTSGIKETQYF. The rearrangement joins TRBV20-1 to TRBJ2-5; the match to TRBD2 covers 11 bases. CDR1 DFQATT and CDR2 SNEGSKA come from the germline V gene (reference sequence). Trimming took 4 bases from V and 3 from J; bases not matched to a gene: 4. CDR3 length equals 14 residues.

The rearrangement links TRBV2 to TRBJ1-2; 9 nucleotides align to TRBD1. The CDR3 contains 15 residues. Germline V gene data show CDR1 as SNHLY and CDR2 as FYNNEI. J gave up 3 bases and V 2 bases, and 4 bases lay outside the gene matches. This CDR3 reads CASSELRDRDYGYTF. CDR3 sequence (DNA): TGTGCCAGCAGTGAATTGCGGGACAGGGACTATGGCTACACCTTC.

This clonotype was seen a few times. V gene TRBV7-9 combines with J gene TRBJ1-5, with TRBD1 matching over 8 bases. The CDR3 has 14 residues. Looked up from germline, CDR1 is SEHNR and CDR2 is FQNEAQ (reference sequence). V gave up 5 bases and J gave up 2 bases; unmatched junction bases: 2. CDR3 in DNA: TGTGCCAGCAGCCCACAGGGGGGCAATCAGCCCCAGCATTTT. Its translation: CASSPQGGNQPQHF.

The rearrangement uses TRBV6-2 or TRBV6-3 and TRBJ2-5; 13 nucleotides agree with TRBD2. This CDR3 has 17 residues. The germline CDR1 and CDR2 sequences are MNHEY and SVGEGT. Germline trimming cut 6 bases from V and 9 bases from J; bases unmatched to any gene: 16. The CDR3 region has the DNA TGTGCCAGCAGGTTGGGACTAGCGGGACCTCCTAGGGGGGCCCAGTACTTC. Amino acids: CASRLGLAGPPRGAQYF.

The chain uses TRBV27 and TRBJ2-5; D uncertain. Germline V lookup: CDR1 MNHEY, CDR2 SMNVEV (reference sequence). CDR3 length equals 11 residues. V shed 3 bases and J shed 1 base, with 0 bases lying between them. The DNA for the CDR3 is TGTGCCAGCAGTTTCCAAGAGACCCAGTACTTC. It specifies CASSFQETQYF.

The chain uses TRBV4-2 and TRBJ1-4; TRBD1 is a possible D gene (5 bases). V gave up 1 base and J gave up 6 bases, with 12 bases separating them. This CDR3 comprises 15 residues. Germline V CDR1 and CDR2: LGHNA, YNFKEQ. Written as DNA, the CDR3 is TGTGCCAGCAGCCAAGGGGGCAGGGAAGATGAAAAACTGTTTTTT. It translates to CASSQGGREDEKLFF.

The chain couples TRBV11-2 to TRBJ2-7; no firm D call. Germline V gives CDR1 SGHAT, CDR2 FQNNGV. Trimming removed 2 bases from V and 9 bases from J, with 14 bases in between. The CDR3 loop spans 13 amino acids. The CDR3 region has the DNA TGTGCCAGCAGCTTACAGAACCCTCTTGGGCAGTACTTC. It yields the protein CASSLQNPLGQYF.

The rearrangement joins TRBV6-2 or TRBV6-3 to TRBJ1-5; unclear D gene. Germline-derived CDR1 and CDR2 are MNHEY and SVGEGT. This CDR3 is built from 12 residues. V was pared by 6 bases and J by 4 bases, with 7 bases between. CDR3 in DNA: TGTGCCAGCAGGAGACCAAATCAGCCCCAGCATTTT. Its translation is CASRRPNQPQHF.

The chain links TRBV20-1 to TRBJ1-1; D remains unclear. Trimming took 6 bases from V and 0 from J, leaving 14 bases between them. Germline V gives CDR1 DFQATT, CDR2 SNEGSKA (reference sequence). The CDR3 covers 14 residues. The CDR3 DNA sequence: TGCAGTGCCCCCGAGCCAATACTGAACACTGAAGCTTTCTTT. Its translation: CSAPEPILNTEAFF.

The chain uses TRBV7-9 and TRBJ1-1; D not resolved. Germline-derived CDR1 and CDR2 are SEHNR and FQNEAQ (reference sequence). Trimming pared 8 bases from V and 1 base from J, leaving 17 bases between. The CDR3 is 15 residues long. The CDR3 coding sequence is TGTGCCAGCGCCTGGGAGCCCGCTTGGAACACTGAAGCTTTCTTT. It yields the protein CASAWEPAWNTEAFF.

This clonotype was found a few times. The rearrangement joins TRBV6-2 or TRBV6-3 to TRBJ1-2; D call uncertain. Deletions cut 4 bases from V and 1 base from J, with 10 bases between. CDR1 and CDR2 (germline): MNHEY, SVGEGT. The CDR3 covers 14 residues. DNA of the CDR3: TGTGCCAGCAGTTTTGACGGCTATAACTATGGCTACACCTTC. Protein product: CASSFDGYNYGYTF.

This clonotype turned up a few times. The V gene is TRBV7-9, the J gene TRBJ2-7, with a weak D call TRBD1 (6 bases). CDR1 and CDR2 from the germline V gene are SEHNR and FQNEAQ (reference sequence). The CDR3 runs to 15 residues. Trimming cost V 5 bases and J 7 bases, with 21 bases left between them. DNA of the CDR3: TGTGCCAGCAGCCCCCCAGTGGGGGCCCTTCGAGAGCAGTACTTC. Translated: CASSPPVGALREQYF.

The chain links TRBV11-2 to TRBJ2-7; D might be TRBD2 (6 bases). Germline CDR1 SGHAT, CDR2 FQNNGV. Trimming cost V 0 bases and J 2 bases, with 11 bases left between them. This CDR3 region has 15 residues. CDR3 nucleotide sequence: TGTGCCAGCAGCTTAGATCGGGGGTTGACCTACGAGCAGTACTTC. Amino acids: CASSLDRGLTYEQYF.